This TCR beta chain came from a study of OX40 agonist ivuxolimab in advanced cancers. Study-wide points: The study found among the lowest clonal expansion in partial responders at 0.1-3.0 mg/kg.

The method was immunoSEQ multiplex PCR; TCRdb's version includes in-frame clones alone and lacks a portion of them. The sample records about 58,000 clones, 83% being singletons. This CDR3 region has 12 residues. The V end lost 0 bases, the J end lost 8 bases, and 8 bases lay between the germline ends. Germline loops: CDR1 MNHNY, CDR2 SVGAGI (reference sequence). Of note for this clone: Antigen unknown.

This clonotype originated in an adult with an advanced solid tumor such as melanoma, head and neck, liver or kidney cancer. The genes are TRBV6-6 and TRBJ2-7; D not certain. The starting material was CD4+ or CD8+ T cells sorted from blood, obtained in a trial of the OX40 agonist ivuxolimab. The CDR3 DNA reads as TGTGCCAGCAGTTACTCGAACGGACAGCAGTACTTC. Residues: CASSYSNGQQYF.